This entry features one T cell receptor (beta chain) sequence. Its antigen is undetermined. The sample is drawn from a study of cytomegalovirus exposure and HLA in healthy donors. Study findings and constraints: Accurate predictions that matched the HLA-A and HLA-B alleles of most subjects were reportedly made from TCR beta sequences.

PCR used 60 Vbeta primers and 13 Jbeta primers. Clones were read by immunoSEQ multiplex PCR, and TCRdb kept only the in-frame ones, dropping some. The sample holds 150,000 to 170,000 clones; roughly 80% are singletons and the top ten take 4%. Trimming took 3 bases from V and 1 from J, leaving 5 bases between them. This CDR3 contains 13 residues. Germline CDR1 is PRHDT and CDR2 is FYEKMQ (reference sequence). J is TRBJ2-3 and V is TRBV13; no clear D gene. This clonotype originated in a woman between 35 and 50 years old in good health and CMV-seronegative. Sequenced: PBMCs. CDR3 DNA: TGTGCCAGCAGCTTTTCGGGCACAGATACGCAGTATTTT. The encoded protein is CASSFSGTDTQYF.